The sequence of this T cell receptor (beta chain) was determined in a study of beta chain features in type 1 diabetes. Across the study: All samples together contributed around 100,000,000 sorted cells for examination.

As concerns this clone: As yet, its antigen is unknown. A far larger clone is just one base off, so this is likely a read error.

Averaging roughly 100 mL, one heparinised blood draw was given by each donor. The CDR3 has 13 amino acids. Germline loops: CDR1 MNHEY, CDR2 SVGAGI. V was trimmed by 6 bases and J by 0 bases, leaving 3 bases between them. Overall study findings and caveats: Among patients with Type 1 diabetes, TCRB CDR3s were moderately but significantly shorter in every one of the four CD4+ subsets.

Every isolated RNA sample was fully reverse transcribed, so sequencing captured expressed TCRB transcripts. Only in-frame clones appear in the TCRdb table, and some are missing; sequencing was by immunoSEQ multiplex PCR. Altogether over 600,000 clones are present, approximately 13% being singletons, with the ten largest covering about 0.11%. This TCR was sampled from a young man with type 1 diabetes. This sequence joins TRBV6-5 and TRBJ2-6; D is unresolved. The specimen was naive CD4+ T cells from blood. The CDR3 coding sequence is TGTGCCAGCAGGGGCTCTGGGGCCAACGTCCTGACTTTC. Translation gives CASRGSGANVLTF.